This TCR beta chain stems from a study of Ad26.COV2.S vaccination and SARS-CoV-2 variants. Using immunoSEQ multiplex PCR, the repertoire was profiled, and TCRdb retains in-frame clones only, with some absent. The table includes some 340,000 clones, 85% to 90% detected once. CDR1 and CDR2 from the germline V gene are MNHEY and SVGAGI. The V and J ends lost 9 bases and 0 bases respectively, with 9 bases between them. This CDR3 comprises 13 residues. Indicated treatment: 19 received Ad26.COV2.S at low or high dose, single or two shots; 5 received placebo; per-sample allocation not given. Specimen acquisition occurred on day 63 following the initial vaccine or placebo injection.

The origin of this receptor is a person between 18 and 65 years old who received the Ad26.COV2.S COVID-19 vaccine or a placebo. The chain combines TRBV6-5 with TRBJ1-5; D not resolved. Material: peripheral blood, obtained in a trial of Ad26.COV2.S vaccine versus placebo. CDR3 in amino acids: CASSPYSNQPQHF. CDR3 DNA sequence: TGTGCCAGTTCGCCGTATAGCAATCAGCCCCAGCATTTT.